The clone carrying this TCR beta chain has a count of ten or more. The target antigen is unknown. Noted time point: healthy volunteer bleed at 2 weeks. The authors' total RNA extraction used unfractionated whole blood. Trimming at V came to 6 bases and at J to 0 bases, leaving 4 bases not matched to a gene. The CDR3 sequence is 15 residues long. This record comes from a study of human T cells and chemical hapten exposure. Study-wide results and limits: TCRs exceeding 1 in 1000 frequency stayed unchanged with DPC sensitization.

Library preparation tagged each individual cDNA molecule with a unique molecular identifier. Original data processing: Sample TCR counts, which ranged from roughly 20,000 to 690,600, had a median of around 93,000. MiXCR, run by TCRdb on the RACE reads, gives a single entry per CDR3 protein. For this entry, the V and J calls and clone size follow TCRdb and not the study's own pipeline. The top ten hold approximately 1.6% of the sample, which has about 46,000 distinct CDR3 sequences, approximately 4.5% seen once. Sequencing input: whole blood. This chain joins TRBV12-3 or TRBV12-4 and TRBJ1-3; TRBD1 matches 8 bases. The sequence derives from a female donor in good health. Some clones in this sample may be carry-over from other donors' samples. DNA for the CDR3: TGTGCCAGCAGGTCTACAGGGGGCTCTGGAAACACCATATATTTT. This translates into CASRSTGGSGNTIYF.